These 10 T cell receptor beta chains originate from one sample sequenced in a study of T cell responses to AZD1222 COVID-19 vaccine. Using immunoSEQ multiplex PCR, the repertoire was profiled, and TCRdb retains in-frame clones only, with some absent. Here the sample spans 75,000 to 85,000 clones, 60% to 85% being singletons. This sample comprised peripheral blood, obtained 28 days after the second dose of the MenACWY control vaccine. The source is an adult who received the MenACWY meningococcal vaccine as a control.

This rearrangement joins TRBV19 to TRBJ1-2; D is perhaps TRBD1 (5 bases). This CDR3 is built from 14 residues. Trimming pared 3 bases from V and 8 bases from J, leaving 16 bases between. Germline loops: CDR1 LNHDA, CDR2 SQIVND (reference sequence). CDR3: CASSIYILRGGYTF. CDR3 DNA: TGTGCCAGTAGTATTTACATCCTGAGGGGAGGCTACACCTTC.

The rearrangement links TRBV7-2 to TRBJ1-2; unclear D gene. The germline V gene has CDR1 SGHTA and CDR2 FQGNSA. V was pared by 5 bases and J by 6 bases, with 10 bases between. This CDR3 comprises 12 residues. CDR3 nucleotides: TGTGCCAGCAGCGCCCGGAAGGATGGCTACACCTTC. Amino acids: CASSARKDGYTF.

Only a few counts were recorded for this clone. The same CDR3 arises from other DNA sequences in this sample as well. This chain links TRBV5-1 with TRBJ2-1; 10 bases are shared with TRBD1. Trimming removed 4 bases from V and 2 bases from J; junction bases left unmatched: 3. Germline loops: CDR1 SGHRS, CDR2 YFSETQ. CDR3 size: 15 residues. The CDR3 region has the DNA TGCGCCAGCAGCCCGGGACAGGGGACCTACAATGAGCAGTTCTTC. It translates to CASSPGQGTYNEQFF.

The chain carries TRBV19 and TRBJ2-6; D unclear. V lost 2 bases and J lost 0, with 5 bases in between. CDR1 and CDR2 (germline): LNHDA, SQIVND (reference sequence). This CDR3 is 15 amino acids long. The CDR3 protein is CASSISSSGANVLTF. The CDR3 DNA follows: TGTGCCAGTAGTATATCGAGCTCTGGGGCCAACGTCCTGACTTTC.

V is TRBV9 and J is TRBJ1-1, with D hard to call. Germline CDR1 and CDR2: SGDLS and YYNGEE. Between the trimmed V and J ends, which lost 4 bases and 0 bases, there was a span of 7 bases. The CDR3 has 13 amino acids. CDR3 in DNA: TGTGCCAGCAGCCCAGAGGTGAACACTGAAGCTTTCTTT. Translation gives CASSPEVNTEAFF.

V is TRBV4-1 and J is TRBJ2-1; no definite D call. V lost 3 bases to trimming and J lost 0 bases, with 9 bases between them. The germline V gene has CDR1 MGHRA and CDR2 YSYEKL. This CDR3 is 15 amino acids long. The CDR3 is CASSQYKSSYNEQFF. The CDR3 DNA reads TGCGCCAGCAGCCAGTACAAGAGCTCCTACAATGAGCAGTTCTTC.

The CDR3 is CASSLDGTGDILGGGYTF. The CDR3 DNA reads as TGCGCCAGCAGCTTGGATGGGACAGGGGATATATTGGGTGGTGGCTACACCTTC. The chain links TRBV5-1 to TRBJ1-2, with 10 positions matching TRBD1. The length of the CDR3 is 18 residues. Germline assignment: CDR1 SGHRS and CDR2 YFSETQ. V gave up 0 bases and J gave up 7 bases; unmatched junction bases: 15.

CDR3 loop: CASSPTNTEAFF. In DNA form, the CDR3 reads TGTGCCAGCTCACCGACGAACACTGAAGCTTTCTTT. The rearrangement joins TRBV18 to TRBJ1-1; no definite D call. V was trimmed by 3 bases and J by 1 base, leaving 3 bases between them. CDR3 length: 12 amino acids. CDR1 is KGHSH and CDR2 is LQKENI in the germline V gene.

The genes are TRBV18 and TRBJ1-1; 7 bases are a match to TRBD1. Trimming at V came to 5 bases and at J to 0 bases, leaving 6 bases not matched to a gene. Germline loops: CDR1 KGHSH, CDR2 LQKENI. CDR3 length equals 15 residues. As DNA, the CDR3 is TGTGCCAGCTCAAGCCCGACAGGGATGAACACTGAAGCTTTCTTT. It specifies CASSSPTGMNTEAFF.

V gene TRBV28 combines with J gene TRBJ2-7; 9 positions match TRBD1. Germline V gene sequence: CDR1 MDHEN, CDR2 SYDVKM. The CDR3 runs to 16 residues. With 5 bases clipped from V and 2 bases from J, the junction kept 10 bases outside the gene matches. CDR3 sequence reads: CASSPPTGQGTYEQYF. The CDR3 bases are TGTGCCAGCAGTCCGCCAACGGGACAGGGAACCTACGAGCAGTACTTC.